The 5 T cell receptor beta chains reported below all come from one sample, sequenced in a study of T cell responses to AZD1222 COVID-19 vaccine. Libraries were prepared by immunoSEQ multiplex PCR; TCRdb keeps only in-frame clonotypes and omits some of them. The table lists around 150,000 clones, 80% to 95% of them singletons. The sample was peripheral blood, taken 28 days after the second AZD1222 dose. These receptors were collected from an adult who received the AZD1222 COVID-19 vaccine.

V is TRBV4-2 and J is TRBJ1-1; 10 positions match TRBD1. J lost 5 bases, V lost 2 bases, and 5 bases had no gene match. Germline values: CDR1 LGHNA, CDR2 YNFKEQ. The CDR3 spans 15 residues. The DNA of the CDR3 is TGTGCCAGCAGCCAATATGGACAGGGGGGGACTGAAGCTTTCTTT. Amino acid sequence: CASSQYGQGGTEAFF.

The J gene is TRBJ1-2, the V gene TRBV15; 7 bases match TRBD1. The CDR3 is 17 residues long. The germline CDR1 and CDR2 sequences are LNHNV and YYDKDF (reference sequence). The V segment lost 2 bases and the J segment 4 bases; nucleotides outside the gene matches: 13. The CDR3 is CATSRTGQIQTGYGYTF. The CDR3 DNA is TGTGCCACCAGCAGAACGGGACAGATCCAGACTGGCTATGGCTACACCTTC.

This clone was found once. The rearrangement uses TRBV5-5 and TRBJ2-3; 9 bases fit TRBD1. The CDR3 is made up of 16 amino acids. The germline V gene encodes CDR1 SGHKS and CDR2 YYEKEE (reference sequence). Germline trimming cut 4 bases from V and 4 bases from J; bases unmatched to any gene: 10. CDR3 in DNA: TGTGCCAGCAGCGACCAAACAGGGGGCTTGCCAGATACGCAGTATTTT. This gives the protein CASSDQTGGLPDTQYF. The whole variable domain, filled in from reference TRBV5-5 and TRBJ2-3, reads DAGVTQSPTHLIKTRGQQVTLRCSPISGHKSVSWYQQVLGQGPQFIFQYYEKEERGRGNFPDRFSARQFPNYSSELNVNALLLGDSALYLCASSDQTGGLPDTQYFGPGTRLTVL.

The chain couples TRBV27 to TRBJ2-7; weak D call: TRBD2 (6 bases). Germline V gene lookup returns CDR1 MNHEY and CDR2 SMNVEV (reference sequence). The length of the CDR3 is 15 residues. V lost 0 bases to trimming and J lost 2 bases, with 11 bases between them. CDR3 sequence: CASSLSSRGTYEQYF. The CDR3, as DNA: TGTGCCAGCAGTTTATCGTCCCGGGGGACCTACGAGCAGTACTTC.

The chain is built from TRBV7-9 and TRBJ2-7; 8 nucleotides agree with TRBD2. Looked up from germline, CDR1 is SEHNR and CDR2 is FQNEAQ (reference sequence). J lost 5 bases, V lost 5 bases, and 8 bases had no gene match. This CDR3 has 14 residues. CDR3 nucleotide sequence: TGTGCCAGCAGCCCCCAAAGGACTAGCAACGAGCAGTACTTC. Amino acids: CASSPQRTSNEQYF. The full variable domain, in which reference TRBV7-9 and TRBJ2-7 provide the parts outside the CDR3, is DTGVSQNPRHKITKRGQNVTFRCDPISEHNRLYWYRQTLGQGPEFLTYFQNEAQLEKSRLLSDRFSAERPKGSFSTLEIQRTEQGDSAMYLCASSPQRTSNEQYFGPGTRLTVT.